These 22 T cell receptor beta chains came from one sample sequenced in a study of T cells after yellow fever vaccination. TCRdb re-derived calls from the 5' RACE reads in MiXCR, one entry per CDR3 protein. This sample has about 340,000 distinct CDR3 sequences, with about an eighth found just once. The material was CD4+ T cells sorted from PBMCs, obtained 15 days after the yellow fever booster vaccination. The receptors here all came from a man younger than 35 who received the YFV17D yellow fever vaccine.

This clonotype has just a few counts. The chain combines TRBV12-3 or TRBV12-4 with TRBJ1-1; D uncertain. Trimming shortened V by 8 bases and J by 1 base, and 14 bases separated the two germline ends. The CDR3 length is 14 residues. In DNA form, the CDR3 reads TGTGCCAGCCGAACATCAATCCAGAACACTGAAGCTTTCTTT. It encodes CASRTSIQNTEAFF.

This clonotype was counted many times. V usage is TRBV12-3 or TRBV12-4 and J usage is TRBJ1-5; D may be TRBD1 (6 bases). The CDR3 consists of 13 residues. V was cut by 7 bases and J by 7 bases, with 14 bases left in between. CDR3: CASTVGGPQPQHF. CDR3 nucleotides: TGTGCCAGCACCGTGGGGGGGCCCCAGCCCCAGCATTTT.

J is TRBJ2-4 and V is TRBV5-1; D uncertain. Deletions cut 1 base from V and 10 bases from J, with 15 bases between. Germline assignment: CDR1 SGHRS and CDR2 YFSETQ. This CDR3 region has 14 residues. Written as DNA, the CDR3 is TGCGCCAGCAGCTTGTCACCGGAGCCCCGGATTCAGTACTTC. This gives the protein CASSLSPEPRIQYF.

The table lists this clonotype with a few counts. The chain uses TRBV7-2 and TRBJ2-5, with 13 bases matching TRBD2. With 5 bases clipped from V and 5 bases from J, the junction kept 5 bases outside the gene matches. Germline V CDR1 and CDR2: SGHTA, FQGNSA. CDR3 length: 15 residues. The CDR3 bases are TGTGCCAGCAGCGCGACTAGCGGGGGGTGGGAGACCCAGTACTTC. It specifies CASSATSGGWETQYF.

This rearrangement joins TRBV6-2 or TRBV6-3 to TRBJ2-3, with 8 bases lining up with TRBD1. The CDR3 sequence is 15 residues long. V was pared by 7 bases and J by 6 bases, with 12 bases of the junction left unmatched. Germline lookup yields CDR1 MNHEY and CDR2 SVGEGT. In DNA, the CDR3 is TGTGCCAGCACCGACCTTAACAGGGGGGTGGATACGCAGTATTTT. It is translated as CASTDLNRGVDTQYF.

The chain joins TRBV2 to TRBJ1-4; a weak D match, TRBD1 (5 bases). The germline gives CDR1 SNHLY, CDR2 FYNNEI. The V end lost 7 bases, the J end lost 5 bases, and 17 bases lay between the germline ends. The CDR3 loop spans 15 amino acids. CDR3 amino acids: CASTSDGGGNEKLFF. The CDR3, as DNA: TGTGCCAGCACATCGGACGGGGGGGGAAATGAAAAACTGTTTTTT.

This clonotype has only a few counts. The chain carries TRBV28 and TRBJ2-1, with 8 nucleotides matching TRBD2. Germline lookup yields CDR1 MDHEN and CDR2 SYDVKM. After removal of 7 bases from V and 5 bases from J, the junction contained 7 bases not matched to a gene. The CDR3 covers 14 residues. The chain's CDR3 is CASIRGGIHNEQFF. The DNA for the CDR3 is TGTGCCAGCATACGCGGGGGGATACACAATGAGCAGTTCTTC.

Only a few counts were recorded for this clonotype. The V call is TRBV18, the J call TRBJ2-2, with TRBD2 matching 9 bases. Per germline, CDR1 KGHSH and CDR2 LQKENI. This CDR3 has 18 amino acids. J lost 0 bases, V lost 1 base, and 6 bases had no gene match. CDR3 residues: CASSPRGSGGPNTGELFF. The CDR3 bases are TGTGCCAGCTCACCACGGGGTAGCGGGGGCCCGAACACCGGGGAGCTGTTTTTT.

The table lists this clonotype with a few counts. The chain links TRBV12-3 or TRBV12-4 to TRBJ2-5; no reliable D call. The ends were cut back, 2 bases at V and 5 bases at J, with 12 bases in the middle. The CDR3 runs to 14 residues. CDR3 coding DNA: TGTGCCAGCAGTTTAATGGACCCCCGGGAGACCCAGTACTTC. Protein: CASSLMDPRETQYF.

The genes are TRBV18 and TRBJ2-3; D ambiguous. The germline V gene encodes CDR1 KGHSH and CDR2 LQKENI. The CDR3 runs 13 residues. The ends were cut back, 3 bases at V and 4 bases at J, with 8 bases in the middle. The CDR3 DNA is TGTGCCAGCTCACCGGCGGTTTCAGATACGCAGTATTTT. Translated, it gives CASSPAVSDTQYF.

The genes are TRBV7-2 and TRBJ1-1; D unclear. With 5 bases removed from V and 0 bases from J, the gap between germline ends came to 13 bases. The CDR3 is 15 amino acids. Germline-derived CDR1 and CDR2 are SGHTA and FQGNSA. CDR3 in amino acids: CASSHLPRVNTEAFF. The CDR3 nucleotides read TGTGCCAGCAGCCATCTTCCCCGTGTGAACACTGAAGCTTTCTTT.

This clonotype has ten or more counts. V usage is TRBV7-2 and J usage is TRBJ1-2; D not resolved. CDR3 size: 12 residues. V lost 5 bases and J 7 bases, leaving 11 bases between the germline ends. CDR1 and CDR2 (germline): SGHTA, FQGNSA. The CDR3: CASSLEQAGYTF. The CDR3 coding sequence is TGTGCCAGCAGCCTAGAGCAGGCTGGCTACACCTTC.

The CDR3 region has the DNA TGCGCCAGCAGCCATTATGCAGGGTGGGGGGAGCAGTACGTC. It yields the protein CASSHYAGWGEQYV. This chain uses TRBV4-1 with TRBJ2-7; either TRBD1 or TRBD2 may supply D (5 bases each). Germline V gene sequence: CDR1 MGHRA, CDR2 YSYEKL. V was clipped by 3 bases and J by 7 bases, with 16 bases between them. The CDR3 extends over 14 amino acids.

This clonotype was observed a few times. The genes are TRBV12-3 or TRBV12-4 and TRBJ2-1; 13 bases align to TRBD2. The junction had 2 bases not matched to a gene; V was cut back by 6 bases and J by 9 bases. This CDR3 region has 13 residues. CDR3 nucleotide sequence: TGTGCCAGCAGACTAGCGGGGGGGCGTGAGCAGTTCTTC. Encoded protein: CASRLAGGREQFF.

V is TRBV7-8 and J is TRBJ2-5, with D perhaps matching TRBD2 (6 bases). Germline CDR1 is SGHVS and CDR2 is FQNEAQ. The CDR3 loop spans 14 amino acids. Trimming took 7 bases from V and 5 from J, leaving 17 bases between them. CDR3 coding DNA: TGTGCCAGCACCTTTTTGGGGGGTGGTGAGACCCAGTACTTC. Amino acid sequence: CASTFLGGGETQYF.

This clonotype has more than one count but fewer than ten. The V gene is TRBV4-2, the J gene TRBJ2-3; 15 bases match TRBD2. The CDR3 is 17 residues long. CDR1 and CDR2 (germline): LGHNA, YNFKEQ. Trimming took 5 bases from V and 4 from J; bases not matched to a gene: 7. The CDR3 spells CASSELRTSGGADTQYF. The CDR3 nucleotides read TGTGCCAGCAGCGAATTACGGACTAGCGGGGGGGCAGATACGCAGTATTTT.

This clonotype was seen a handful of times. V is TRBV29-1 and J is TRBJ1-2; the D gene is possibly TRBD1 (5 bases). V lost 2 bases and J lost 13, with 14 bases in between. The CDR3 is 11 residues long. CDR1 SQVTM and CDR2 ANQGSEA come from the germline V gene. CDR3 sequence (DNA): TGCAGCGTTGAATCGGGGCCTGAGTGCACCTTC. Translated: CSVESGPECTF.

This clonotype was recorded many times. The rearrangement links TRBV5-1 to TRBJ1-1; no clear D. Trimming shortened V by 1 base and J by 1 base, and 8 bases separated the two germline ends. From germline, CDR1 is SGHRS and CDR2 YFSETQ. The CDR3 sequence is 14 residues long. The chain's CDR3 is CASSLNGANTEAFF. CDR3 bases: TGCGCCAGCAGCTTGAACGGTGCGAACACTGAAGCTTTCTTT. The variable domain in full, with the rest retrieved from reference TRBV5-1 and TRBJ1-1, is KAGVTQTPRYLIKTRGQQVTLSCSPISGHRSVSWYQQTPGQGLQFLFEYFSETQRNKGNFPGRFSGRQFSNSRSEMNVSTLELGDSALYLCASSLNGANTEAFFGQGTRLTVV.

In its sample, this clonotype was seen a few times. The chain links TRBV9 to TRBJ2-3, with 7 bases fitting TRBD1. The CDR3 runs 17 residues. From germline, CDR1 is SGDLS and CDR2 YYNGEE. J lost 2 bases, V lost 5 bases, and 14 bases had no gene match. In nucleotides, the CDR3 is TGTGCCAGCAGTACCGCGACAGGGCCCTATTTCACAGATACGCAGTATTTT. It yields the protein CASSTATGPYFTDTQYF. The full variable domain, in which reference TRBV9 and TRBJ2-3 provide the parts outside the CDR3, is DSGVTQTPKHLITATGQRVTLRCSPRSGDLSVYWYQQSLDQGLQFLIQYYNGEERAKGNILERFSAQQFPDLHSELNLSSLELGDSALYFCASSTATGPYFTDTQYFGPGTRLTVL.

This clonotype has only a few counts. CDR3 in amino acids: CASSSAGGTTDTQYF. The CDR3 nucleotides are TGCGCCAGCAGCTCTGCGGGGGGCACCACAGATACGCAGTATTTT. This rearrangement joins TRBV5-1 to TRBJ2-3; 8 bases match TRBD2. This CDR3 is built from 15 residues. Germline V gives CDR1 SGHRS, CDR2 YFSETQ. The J segment lost 2 bases and the V segment lost 3 bases, leaving 5 bases of the junction unmatched.

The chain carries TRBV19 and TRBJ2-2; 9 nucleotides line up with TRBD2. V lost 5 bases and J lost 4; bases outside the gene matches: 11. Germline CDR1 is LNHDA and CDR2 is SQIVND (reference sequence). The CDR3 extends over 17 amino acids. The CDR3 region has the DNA TGTGCCAGTAGTCCCTATCAGCGGGGGGACGGCACCGGGGAGCTGTTTTTT. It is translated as CASSPYQRGDGTGELFF.

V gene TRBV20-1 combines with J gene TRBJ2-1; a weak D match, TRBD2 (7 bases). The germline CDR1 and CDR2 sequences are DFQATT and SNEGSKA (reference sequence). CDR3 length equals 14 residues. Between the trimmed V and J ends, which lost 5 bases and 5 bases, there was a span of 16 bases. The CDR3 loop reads CSAASGAGDNEQFF. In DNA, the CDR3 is TGCAGTGCTGCCTCGGGGGCGGGGGACAATGAGCAGTTCTTC.